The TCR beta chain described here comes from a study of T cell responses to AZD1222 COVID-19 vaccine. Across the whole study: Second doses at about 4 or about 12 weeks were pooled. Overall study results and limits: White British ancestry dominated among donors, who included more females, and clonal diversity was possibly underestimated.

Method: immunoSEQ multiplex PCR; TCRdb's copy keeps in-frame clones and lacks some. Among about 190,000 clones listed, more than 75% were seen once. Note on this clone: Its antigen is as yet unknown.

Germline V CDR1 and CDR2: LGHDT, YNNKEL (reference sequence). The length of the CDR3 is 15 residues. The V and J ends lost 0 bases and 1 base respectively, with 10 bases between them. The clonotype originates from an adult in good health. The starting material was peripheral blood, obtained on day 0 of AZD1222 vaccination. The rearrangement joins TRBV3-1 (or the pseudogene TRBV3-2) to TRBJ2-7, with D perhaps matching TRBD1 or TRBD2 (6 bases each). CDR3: CASSQEGGQSYEQYF. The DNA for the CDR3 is TGTGCCAGCAGCCAAGAGGGAGGACAGTCCTACGAGCAGTACTTC.